The present T cell receptor (beta chain) was sequenced within a study of post-analysis software for immune sequencing data. Across the study: Both relapsing-remitting and secondary progressive multiple sclerosis featured among the disease courses, as did progressive-relapsing multiple sclerosis.

Trimming removed 6 bases at V and 7 bases at J, with 7 bases between. The CDR3 totals 11 residues. The V gene's germline CDR1 is KGHSH and CDR2 LQKENI. Presence of unique molecular identifiers characterized the TCR beta cDNA libraries. T cells numbering about 0.9 to 10 million yielded cDNA molecules that totaled some 500,000. Each CDR3 protein is one row after TCRdb ran MiXCR on the PCR reads. Of approximately 690,000 distinct CDR3 sequences listed, approximately 59% were seen once; the top ten hold approximately 11%. Whole-study findings and limits: With TRBV5-6, TRBV5-1 and TRBV20-1 included, about 5 TRBV segments were more frequent in patients than in controls. Relative to controls, patients with multiple sclerosis showed significantly lower normalized Chao1 diversity.

The sample holds a few counts of this clonotype. No antigen is known for it. The sequence came from a girl aged 2-10 years with multiple sclerosis. Sequencing used blood. The rearrangement joins TRBV18 to TRBJ2-1, with a tentative D call TRBD2 (5 bases). Here the CDR3 reads CASSRENEQFF. The CDR3 nucleotides are TGTGCCAGCTCGAGGGAGAATGAGCAGTTCTTC.